These 27 T cell receptor beta chains share one sample of origin, sequenced in a study of human versus mouse CDR3 diversity and MHC coevolution. The repertoire was sequenced with immunoSEQ multiplex PCR; TCRdb's copy has only in-frame clones and lacks some. The table lists about 81,000 clones, about 93% of them singletons. Source material: naive CD4+ T cells from blood. This sample's subset: CD45RO-negative CD62L-positive naive CD4 T cells. Receptors were obtained from a person between 25 and 75 years old in good health.

The V and J genes are TRBV6-1 and TRBJ1-6; a weak D match, TRBD1 (5 bases). Germline assignment: CDR1 MNHNS and CDR2 SASEGT. CDR3 length: 13 amino acids. Trimming pared 5 bases from V and 6 bases from J, leaving 8 bases between. CDR3 in DNA: TGTGCCAGCAGTTCAGGGTTTAATTCACCCCTCCACTTT. It specifies CASSSGFNSPLHF.

This clone was detected only once. The CDR3 spells CASTHPRTGEKLFF. The CDR3 DNA reads as TGTGCCAGTACTCATCCCCGGACAGGGGAAAAACTGTTTTTT. The V call is TRBV19, the J call TRBJ1-4, with 8 nucleotides matching TRBD1. This CDR3 has 14 residues. With V trimmed by 7 bases and J by 8 bases, 9 bases remained unmatched. Germline lookup yields CDR1 LNHDA and CDR2 SQIVND (reference sequence).

The chain is built from TRBV27 and TRBJ1-1, with 7 bases fitting TRBD1. The V and J ends lost 6 bases and 0 bases, in that order; junction bases with no gene match: 4. Germline values: CDR1 MNHEY, CDR2 SMNVEV (reference sequence). The CDR3 loop spans 14 amino acids. The CDR3 spells CASRMTGMNTEAFF. CDR3 sequence (DNA): TGTGCCAGCAGGATGACAGGGATGAACACTGAAGCTTTCTTT.

CDR3 sequence reads: CASSFQGDYGYTF. CDR3 coding DNA: TGTGCCAGCAGTTTCCAAGGGGACTATGGCTACACCTTC. This sequence joins TRBV27 and TRBJ1-2, with D perhaps matching TRBD1 (5 bases). Germline loops: CDR1 MNHEY, CDR2 SMNVEV (reference sequence). The CDR3 runs to 13 residues. V lost 3 bases and J lost 3, with 8 bases in between.

The V call is TRBV5-5, the J call TRBJ2-2, with TRBD1 as a possible D gene (6 bases). The V gene's germline CDR1 is SGHKS and CDR2 YYEKEE (reference sequence). CDR3 size: 15 residues. Trimming took 0 bases from V and 2 from J, leaving 8 bases between them. The CDR3 sequence is CASSLGGGNTGELFF. The CDR3 coding sequence is TGTGCCAGCAGCTTGGGTGGGGGCAACACCGGGGAGCTGTTTTTT.

The V gene is TRBV9, the J gene TRBJ2-1; 11 bases line up with TRBD2. V trimming: 3 bases; J trimming: 3 bases; junction bases outside the gene matches: 2. The germline V gene has CDR1 SGDLS and CDR2 YYNGEE. The CDR3 spans 15 residues. Written as DNA, the CDR3 is TGTGCCAGCAGCGAACTAGCGGGAGACTACAATGAGCAGTTCTTC. It codes for CASSELAGDYNEQFF.

This clone has only one observation. The rearrangement joins TRBV7-2 to TRBJ1-2; no clear D gene. The ends were cut back, 2 bases at V and 5 bases at J, with 18 bases in the middle. The CDR3 is made up of 16 amino acids. Looked up from germline, CDR1 is SGHTA and CDR2 is FQGNSA. This CDR3 reads CASSLNPLGRRYGYTF. CDR3 DNA: TGTGCCAGCAGCTTAAACCCTTTGGGCAGGAGGTATGGCTACACCTTC.

Note on this clone: At one end the junction does not follow the germline gene, possibly because of a read error. The chain links TRBV7-7 to TRBJ2-5; D is possibly TRBD1 (6 bases). The CDR3 consists of 16 residues. Germline assignment: CDR1 SSHAT and CDR2 FNYEAQ (reference sequence). The CDR3: CASSLTGALGQETQYF. The DNA of the CDR3 is TGTGCTAGCAGCTTGACAGGAGCCCTTGGGCAAGAGACCCAGTACTTC.

The chain carries TRBV9 and TRBJ2-5; D remains unclear. Trimming shortened V by 0 bases and J by 2 bases, and 8 bases separated the two germline ends. CDR3 length: 14 amino acids. CDR1 SGDLS and CDR2 YYNGEE come from the germline V gene. The DNA of the CDR3 is TGTGCCAGCAGCGTAGTGGCGGAGCAAGAGACCCAGTACTTC. This sequence encodes CASSVVAEQETQYF.

The rearrangement uses TRBV6-1 and TRBJ1-1; no definite D call. V was cut by 4 bases and J by 7 bases, with 13 bases left in between. This CDR3 has 13 residues. In germline, CDR1 is MNHNS, CDR2 SASEGT. CDR3: CASSAVRGGEAFF. The CDR3 DNA reads TGTGCCAGCAGTGCGGTCCGGGGAGGTGAAGCTTTCTTT.

This sequence joins TRBV29-1 and TRBJ2-3, with 7 bases identical to TRBD1. Germline CDR1 SQVTM, CDR2 ANQGSEA. This CDR3 comprises 14 residues. V lost 7 bases, J lost 2 bases, and 9 bases stayed unmatched. CDR3 DNA: TGCAGCGCCGGAAAGACAGGGTCCACAGATACGCAGTATTTT. Translation gives CSAGKTGSTDTQYF.

This chain joins TRBV19 and TRBJ2-1; D is perhaps TRBD2 (6 bases). This CDR3 has 16 residues. CDR1 and CDR2 (germline): LNHDA, SQIVND (reference sequence). Trimming stripped 6 bases from V and 2 bases from J, with 17 bases between. The CDR3 here is CASSANVGGPYNEQFF. In nucleotides, the CDR3 is TGTGCCAGTAGCGCGAACGTCGGGGGTCCCTACAATGAGCAGTTCTTC. Complete variable domain (other parts from reference TRBV19 and TRBJ2-1): DGGITQSPKYLFRKEGQNVTLSCEQNLNHDAMYWYRQDPGQGLRLIYYSQIVNDFQKGDIAEGYSVSREKKESFPLTVTSAQKNPTAFYLCASSANVGGPYNEQFFGPGTRLTVL.

The CDR3 sequence: CAWSAGQGNHGYTF. CDR3 nucleotide sequence: TGTGCCTGGAGTGCCGGACAGGGGAATCACGGCTACACCTTC. The V and J genes are TRBV30 and TRBJ1-2; 9 positions agree with TRBD1. This CDR3 contains 14 residues. The V segment lost 1 base and the J segment 8 bases; nucleotides outside the gene matches: 8. CDR1 is GTSNPN, CDR2 SVGIG, per germline (reference sequence).

The gene calls are TRBV7-8 and TRBJ1-1; D is perhaps TRBD1 (5 bases). CDR3 length equals 15 residues. Germline lookup yields CDR1 SGHVS and CDR2 FQNEAQ. The V end lost 5 bases, the J end lost 0 bases, and 13 bases lay between the germline ends. The CDR3 is CASSLPGTVNTEAFF. DNA of the CDR3: TGTGCCAGCAGCCTACCCGGGACTGTGAACACTGAAGCTTTCTTT.

V usage is TRBV5-8 and J usage is TRBJ2-5; 7 bases align to TRBD1. The J call is in doubt because the DNA end fits TRBJ2-7 better. Per germline, CDR1 SGHTS and CDR2 YDEGEE. The CDR3 is 16 residues long. The CDR3 sequence: CASSLYFTGVHYEQYF. DNA of the CDR3: TGTGCCAGCAGCTTGTATTTTACAGGGGTTCACTACGAGCAGTACTTC.

V gene TRBV6-5 combines with J gene TRBJ1-2; D remains ambiguous. Germline V gene data show CDR1 as MNHEY and CDR2 as SVGAGI. V dropped 7 bases and J dropped 10 bases, with 25 bases sitting between them. The CDR3 consists of 15 residues. CDR3 protein: CASTDGEVASASYTF. The CDR3 DNA follows: TGTGCCAGCACCGACGGGGAGGTAGCATCAGCTTCCTACACCTTC.

By its share, this clone is medium-sized (0.01 to 0.1%). The CDR3 loop is CASSLWTGETQYF. The CDR3 region has the DNA TGTGCCAGCAGTTTATGGACAGGGGAGACCCAGTACTTC. This chain joins TRBV27 and TRBJ2-5, with TRBD1 identical over 8 bases. CDR3 length: 13 amino acids. V gave up 1 base and J gave up 5 bases; unmatched junction bases: 0. CDR1 MNHEY and CDR2 SMNVEV come from the germline V gene (reference sequence).

About this clone itself: The junction shows a germline mismatch at one end, possibly a read error. The same CDR3 also results from other DNA sequences found in this sample. V and J are TRBV18 and TRBJ1-4, with D possibly being TRBD1 (5 bases). The CDR3 is made up of 15 amino acids. The germline gives CDR1 KGHSH, CDR2 LQKENI. DNA for the CDR3: TGTGCCAGCTCACCACGAATACAGGATAATGAAAAGCTGTTTTTT. Encoded protein: CASSPRIQDNEKLFF.

The chain carries TRBV30 and TRBJ2-7; the D gene is possibly TRBD2 (5 bases). Germline lookup yields CDR1 GTSNPN and CDR2 SVGIG (reference sequence). This CDR3 contains 11 residues. V lost 6 bases and J lost 7, with 13 bases in between. This CDR3 is CACSEREEQYF. The CDR3 DNA follows: TGTGCCTGTAGCGAGAGGGAAGAGCAGTACTTC.

This clone was seen a single time. The chain employs TRBV7-9 and TRBJ2-1; TRBD2 is a possible D gene (6 bases). V was clipped by 1 base and J by 4 bases, with 11 bases between them. This CDR3 is built from 15 residues. The V gene's germline CDR1 is SEHNR and CDR2 FQNEAQ (reference sequence). CDR3 bases: TGTGCCAGCAGCTTAGAGGGCGCGGGATACAATGAGCAGTTCTTC. Translating it yields CASSLEGAGYNEQFF. Combining the CDR3 with reference TRBV7-9 and TRBJ2-1 gives the whole variable domain DTGVSQNPRHKITKRGQNVTFRCDPISEHNRLYWYRQTLGQGPEFLTYFQNEAQLEKSRLLSDRFSAERPKGSFSTLEIQRTEQGDSAMYLCASSLEGAGYNEQFFGPGTRLTVL.

The gene calls are TRBV11-2 and TRBJ2-2, with TRBD2 matching 7 bases. CDR3 length equals 14 residues. CDR1 and CDR2 from the germline V gene are SGHAT and FQNNGV. The trim removed 5 bases at V and 6 bases at J, leaving 6 bases unmatched. Here the CDR3 DNA reads TGTGCCAGCAGCCCCGGACTAGAATCCGGGGAGCTGTTTTTT. It is translated as CASSPGLESGELFF.

The chain employs TRBV27 and TRBJ2-7, with 8 nucleotides matching TRBD1. With V trimmed by 4 bases and J by 5 bases, 7 bases remained unmatched. Looked up from germline, CDR1 is MNHEY and CDR2 is SMNVEV (reference sequence). CDR3 size: 14 residues. The chain's CDR3 is CASSSLDRAHEQYF. CDR3 in DNA: TGTGCCAGCAGTTCCTTGGACAGGGCCCACGAGCAGTACTTC.

The J gene is TRBJ1-4, the V gene TRBV7-9; D is unclear. Trimming shortened V by 3 bases and J by 7 bases, and 12 bases separated the two germline ends. The V gene's germline CDR1 is SEHNR and CDR2 FQNEAQ (reference sequence). The CDR3 has 14 amino acids. Here the CDR3 reads CASSFSAVGEKLFF. CDR3 sequence (DNA): TGTGCCAGCAGCTTTAGCGCGGTCGGTGAAAAACTGTTTTTT.

This chain uses TRBV9 with TRBJ1-1, with a tentative D call TRBD1 (6 bases). Germline V gives CDR1 SGDLS, CDR2 YYNGEE. Deletions cut 8 bases from V and 9 bases from J, with 29 bases between. The CDR3 runs 16 residues. CDR3 in amino acids: CASDTRPGGALGKAFF. In DNA form, the CDR3 reads TGTGCCAGTGATACCCGACCCGGGGGGGCGCTGGGGAAAGCTTTCTTT.

The chain employs TRBV4-3 and TRBJ1-1, with 7 bases matching TRBD1. Germline lookup yields CDR1 LGHNA and CDR2 YSLEER. This CDR3 spans 11 amino acids. V shed 4 bases and J 8 bases; nucleotides not matched to a gene: 1. CDR3 protein: CASSLDREAFF. The CDR3 DNA follows: TGCGCCAGCAGCCTGGACAGGGAAGCTTTCTTT.

The genes are TRBV7-6 and TRBJ1-1, with 7 positions matching TRBD1. The CDR3 runs 18 residues. Losses at the gene ends were 3 bases for V and 0 bases for J; bases not matched to a gene: 13. Germline V lookup: CDR1 SGHVS, CDR2 FNYEAQ. DNA of the CDR3: TGTGCCAGCAGCTTCTGGAACGAGGGGGCGCGGGTGAACACTGAAGCTTTCTTT. Translation gives CASSFWNEGARVNTEAFF.

This chain connects TRBV18 to TRBJ1-1, with D unclear. Germline V lookup: CDR1 KGHSH, CDR2 LQKENI. V shed 1 base and J shed 1 base, with 10 bases lying between them. The CDR3 extends over 15 amino acids. DNA of the CDR3: TGTGCCAGCTCACCACAGCCCCTTGGGAACACTGAAGCTTTCTTT. It translates to CASSPQPLGNTEAFF.